This T cell receptor (beta chain) was captured in a study of T cells in Graves' hyperthyroidism and ophthalmopathy. General observations from the study: Most thyroid clonotypes with frequency above 0.001 were detected in blood.

From RNA transcripts, TCR beta CDR3 regions were amplified. Primed by the HTBI set, a first-round RT-PCR was run on the TCR CDR3. TCRdb re-derived calls from the multiplex PCR reads in MiXCR, one entry per CDR3 protein. The sample shows approximately 600,000 distinct CDR3 sequences, 16% of them seen only once. Germline V gene lookup returns CDR1 MDHEN and CDR2 SYDVKM. The CDR3 has 14 amino acids. J lost 6 bases, V lost 3 bases, and 5 bases had no gene match. Investigators excluded patients with uncontrolled infection, other autoimmune disease, pregnancy or lactation. This clonotype was observed at least ten times. Its antigen is not identified.

The sequenced sample consisted of blood. The gene calls are TRBV28 and TRBJ2-7; 10 nucleotides match TRBD1. The clonotype originates from a woman aged 30 to 39 with Graves' hyperthyroidism. The CDR3 DNA reads as TGTGCCAGCAGTTTTCCGACAGGGGGCGGCGAGCAGTACTTC. It translates to CASSFPTGGGEQYF. The complete variable domain, with remaining parts taken from reference TRBV28 and TRBJ2-7, reads DVKVTQSSRYLVKRTGEKVFLECVQDMDHENMFWYRQDPGLGLRLIYFSYDVKMKEKGDIPEGYSVSREKKERFSLILESASTNQTSMYLCASSFPTGGGEQYFGPGTRLTVT.